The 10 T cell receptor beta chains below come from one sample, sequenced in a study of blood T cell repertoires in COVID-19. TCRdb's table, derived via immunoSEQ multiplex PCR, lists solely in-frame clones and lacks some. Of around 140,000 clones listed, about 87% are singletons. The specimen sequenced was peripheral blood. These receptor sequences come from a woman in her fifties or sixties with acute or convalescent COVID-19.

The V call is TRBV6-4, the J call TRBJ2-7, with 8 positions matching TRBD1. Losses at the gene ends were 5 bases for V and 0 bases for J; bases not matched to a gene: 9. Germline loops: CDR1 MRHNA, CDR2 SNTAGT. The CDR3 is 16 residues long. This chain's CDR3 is CASSPLRTGLSYEQYF. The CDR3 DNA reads TGTGCCAGCAGTCCATTACGGACAGGGCTCTCCTACGAGCAGTACTTC.

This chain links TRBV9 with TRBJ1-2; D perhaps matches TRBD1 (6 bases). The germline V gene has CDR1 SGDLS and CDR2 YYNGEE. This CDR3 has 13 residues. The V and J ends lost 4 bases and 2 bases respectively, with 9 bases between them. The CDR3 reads CASSFGQNYGYTF. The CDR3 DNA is TGTGCCAGCAGCTTTGGACAGAACTATGGCTACACCTTC.

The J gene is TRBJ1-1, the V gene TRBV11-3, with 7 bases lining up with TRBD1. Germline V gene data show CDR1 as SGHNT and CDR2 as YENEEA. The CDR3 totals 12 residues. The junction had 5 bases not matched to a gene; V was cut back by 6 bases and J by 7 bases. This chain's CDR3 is CASSGTVYEAFF. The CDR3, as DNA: TGTGCCAGCAGTGGGACAGTTTATGAAGCTTTCTTT.

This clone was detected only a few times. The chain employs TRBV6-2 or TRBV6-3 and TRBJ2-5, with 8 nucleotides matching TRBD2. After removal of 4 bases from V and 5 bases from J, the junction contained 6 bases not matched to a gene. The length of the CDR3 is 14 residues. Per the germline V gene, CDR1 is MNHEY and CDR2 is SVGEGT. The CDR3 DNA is TGTGCCAGCAGTTCGTATAGCGGGGCGGAGACCCAGTACTTC. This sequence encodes CASSSYSGAETQYF.

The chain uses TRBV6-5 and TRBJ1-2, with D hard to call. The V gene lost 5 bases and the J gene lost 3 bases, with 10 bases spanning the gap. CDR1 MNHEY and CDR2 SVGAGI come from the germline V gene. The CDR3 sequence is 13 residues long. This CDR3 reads CASSPGFDYGYTF. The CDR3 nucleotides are TGTGCCAGCAGTCCCGGGTTTGACTATGGCTACACCTTC.

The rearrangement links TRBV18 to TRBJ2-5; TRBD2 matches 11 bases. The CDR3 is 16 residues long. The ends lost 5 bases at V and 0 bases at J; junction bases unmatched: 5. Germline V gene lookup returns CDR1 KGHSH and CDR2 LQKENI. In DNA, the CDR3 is TGTGCCAGCTCAAGGGCTAGCGGGGGGAACCAAGAGACCCAGTACTTC. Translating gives CASSRASGGNQETQYF.

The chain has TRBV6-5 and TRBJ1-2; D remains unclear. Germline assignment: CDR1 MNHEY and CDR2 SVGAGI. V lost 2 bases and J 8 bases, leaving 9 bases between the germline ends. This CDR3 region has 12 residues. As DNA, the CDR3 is TGTGCCAGCAGTTACGCAGGAGGAGGCTACACCTTC. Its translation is CASSYAGGGYTF.

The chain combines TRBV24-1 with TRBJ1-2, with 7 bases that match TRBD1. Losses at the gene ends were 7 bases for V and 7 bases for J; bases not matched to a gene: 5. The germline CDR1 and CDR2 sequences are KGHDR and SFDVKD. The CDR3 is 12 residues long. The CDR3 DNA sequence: TGTGCCACCAGCGCAGGGGGATCTGGCTACACCTTC. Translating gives CATSAGGSGYTF.

In nucleotides, the CDR3 is TGCGCCACGATAGGGACAGGGGGCACTGAAGCTTTCTTT. Amino acid sequence: CATIGTGGTEAFF. The chain combines TRBV23-1 with TRBJ1-1; 11 bases align to TRBD1. TRBV23-1 is an open reading frame, and its role is uncertain. The CDR3 extends over 13 amino acids. Unmatched junction bases numbered 5, after V lost 10 bases and J lost 4 bases.

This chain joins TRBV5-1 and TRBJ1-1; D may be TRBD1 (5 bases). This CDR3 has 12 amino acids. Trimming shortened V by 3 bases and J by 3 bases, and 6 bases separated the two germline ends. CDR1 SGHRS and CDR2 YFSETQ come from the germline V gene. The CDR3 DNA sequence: TGCGCCAGCAGCTGGGGCTACACTGAAGCTTTCTTT. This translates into CASSWGYTEAFF.